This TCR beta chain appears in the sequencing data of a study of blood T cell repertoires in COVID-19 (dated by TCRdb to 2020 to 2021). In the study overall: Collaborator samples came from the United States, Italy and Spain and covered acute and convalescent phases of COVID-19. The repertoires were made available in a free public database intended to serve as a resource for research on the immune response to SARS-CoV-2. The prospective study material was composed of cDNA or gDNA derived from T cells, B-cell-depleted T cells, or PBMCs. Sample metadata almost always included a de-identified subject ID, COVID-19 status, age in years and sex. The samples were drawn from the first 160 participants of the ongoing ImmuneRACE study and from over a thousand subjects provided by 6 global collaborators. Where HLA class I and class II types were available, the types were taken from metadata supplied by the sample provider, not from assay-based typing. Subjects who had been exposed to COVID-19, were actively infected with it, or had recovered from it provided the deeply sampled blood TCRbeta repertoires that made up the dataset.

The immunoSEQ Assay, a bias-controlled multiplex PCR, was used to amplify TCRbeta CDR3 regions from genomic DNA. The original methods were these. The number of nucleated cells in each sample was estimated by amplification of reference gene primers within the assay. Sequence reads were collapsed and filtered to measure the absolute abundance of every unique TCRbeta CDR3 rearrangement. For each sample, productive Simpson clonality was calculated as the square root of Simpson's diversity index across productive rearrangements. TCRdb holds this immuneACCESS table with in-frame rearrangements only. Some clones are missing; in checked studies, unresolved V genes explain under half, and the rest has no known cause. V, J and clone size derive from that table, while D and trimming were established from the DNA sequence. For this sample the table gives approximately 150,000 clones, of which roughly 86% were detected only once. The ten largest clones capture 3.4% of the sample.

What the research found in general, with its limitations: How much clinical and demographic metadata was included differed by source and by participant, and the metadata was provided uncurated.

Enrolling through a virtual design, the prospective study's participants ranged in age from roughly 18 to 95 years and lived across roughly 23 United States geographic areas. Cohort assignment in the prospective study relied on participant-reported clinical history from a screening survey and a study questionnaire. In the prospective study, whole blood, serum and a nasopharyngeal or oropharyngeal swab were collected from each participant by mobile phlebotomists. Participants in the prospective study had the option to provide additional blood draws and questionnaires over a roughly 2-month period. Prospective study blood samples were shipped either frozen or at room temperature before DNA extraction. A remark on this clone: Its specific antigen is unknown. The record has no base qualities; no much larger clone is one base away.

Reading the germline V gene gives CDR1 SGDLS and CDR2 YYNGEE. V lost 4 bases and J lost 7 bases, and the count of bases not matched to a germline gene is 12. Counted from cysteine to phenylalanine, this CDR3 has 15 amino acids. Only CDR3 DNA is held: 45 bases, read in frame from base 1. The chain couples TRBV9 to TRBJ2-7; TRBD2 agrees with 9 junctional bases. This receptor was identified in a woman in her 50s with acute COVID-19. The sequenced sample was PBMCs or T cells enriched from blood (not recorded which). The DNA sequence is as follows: TGTGCCAGCAGCCAAGGACTAGCGTCAGTAGGGGAGCAGTACTTC. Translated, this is CASSQGLASVGEQYF.